The 18 T cell receptor beta chains presented below share a single source sample, sequenced in a study of cytomegalovirus exposure and HLA in healthy donors. Amplification used 60 Vbeta primers and 13 Jbeta primers. Using immunoSEQ multiplex PCR, the repertoire was profiled, and TCRdb retains in-frame clones only, with some absent. The repertoire consists of 85,000 to 130,000 clones, with about 77% occurring once and the leading ten covering 4%. Sequenced input: PBMCs. The receptors come from a woman between 45 and 60 years old in good health and CMV-seropositive.

This clone was detected once. One end of the junction varies from germline; a read error may be responsible. The chain couples TRBV5-4 to TRBJ2-5; TRBD2 matches 8 bases. CDR1 and CDR2 from the germline V gene are SGHNT and YYREEE (reference sequence). The CDR3 is 14 amino acids. The CDR3 sequence: CASSPGLAQETRYF. The DNA of the CDR3 is TGTGCCAGCAGCCCCGGACTAGCCCAAGAGACCCGGTACTTC. Complete variable domain (other parts from reference TRBV5-4 and TRBJ2-5): ETGVTQSPTHLIKTRGQQVTLRCSSQSGHNTVSWYQQALGQGPQFIFQYYREEENGRGNFPPRFSGLQFPNYSSELNVNALELDDSALYLCASSPGLAQETRYFGPGTRLLVL.

The chain recombines TRBV5-4 with TRBJ1-1; D is ambiguous. This CDR3 region has 15 residues. Germline CDR1 reads SGHNT; CDR2 reads YYREEE (reference sequence). With 0 bases removed from V and 0 bases from J, the gap between germline ends came to 9 bases. In nucleotides, the CDR3 is TGTGCCAGCAGCTTGGGACCGGGTTTGAACACTGAAGCTTTCTTT. As protein: CASSLGPGLNTEAFF. The whole variable domain, filled in from reference TRBV5-4 and TRBJ1-1, reads ETGVTQSPTHLIKTRGQQVTLRCSSQSGHNTVSWYQQALGQGPQFIFQYYREEENGRGNFPPRFSGLQFPNYSSELNVNALELDDSALYLCASSLGPGLNTEAFFGQGTRLTVV.

The J gene is TRBJ1-4, the V gene TRBV6-5; 9 bases are shared with TRBD1. The CDR3 length is 16 residues. The germline CDR1 and CDR2 sequences are MNHEY and SVGAGI. V lost 0 bases and J lost 8; bases outside the gene matches: 7. The CDR3 loop reads CASSYSVGQGGEKLFF. Written as DNA, the CDR3 is TGTGCCAGCAGTTACTCGGTGGGACAGGGTGGGGAAAAACTGTTTTTT.

V is TRBV2 and J is TRBJ2-5; D is unresolved. The CDR3 runs 14 residues. Between the trimmed V and J ends, which lost 3 bases and 4 bases, there was a span of 12 bases. Germline lookup yields CDR1 SNHLY and CDR2 FYNNEI. CDR3 sequence (DNA): TGTGCCAGCAGTGACTATTCGGTTTCAGAGACCCAGTACTTC. As protein: CASSDYSVSETQYF.

The CDR3 region is CASSAQGNEQFF. The DNA of the CDR3 is TGTGCCAGCAGCGCACAGGGTAATGAGCAGTTCTTC. This rearrangement joins TRBV9 to TRBJ2-1, with D maybe TRBD1 (6 bases). Looked up from germline, CDR1 is SGDLS and CDR2 is YYNGEE. This CDR3 has 12 amino acids. Trimming stripped 3 bases from V and 7 bases from J, with 8 bases between.

The chain couples TRBV6-1 to TRBJ2-7; D not resolved. In germline, CDR1 is MNHNS, CDR2 SASEGT. Trimming took off 3 bases at V and 0 bases at J, with 6 bases between the two ends. The CDR3 extends over 13 amino acids. CDR3 in DNA: TGTGCCAGCAGTGACGGTGCCTCCTACGAGCAGTACTTC. Amino acid sequence: CASSDGASYEQYF.

The rearrangement links TRBV30 to TRBJ1-4; D call uncertain. The CDR3 loop spans 14 amino acids. Trimming removed 3 bases at V and 3 bases at J, with 11 bases between. Germline CDR1 reads GTSNPN; CDR2 reads SVGIG (reference sequence). For the CDR3, the DNA is TGTGCCTGGAGGCGGCGGTTTCCTAATGAAAAACTGTTTTTT. Translating it yields CAWRRRFPNEKLFF.

CDR3 residues: CAWSLLEGEAFF. Here the CDR3 DNA reads TGTGCCTGGAGTCTACTAGAGGGTGAAGCTTTCTTT. V usage is TRBV30 and J usage is TRBJ1-1; no definite D call. Germline assignment: CDR1 GTSNPN and CDR2 SVGIG (reference sequence). The CDR3 sequence is 12 residues long. Trimming shortened V by 2 bases and J by 7 bases, and 11 bases separated the two germline ends.

Worth noting for this clone: Mismatch with germline at one junction end may stem from a read error. The CDR3 here is CATSRATGTGVNF. CDR3 sequence (DNA): TGTGCCACCAGCAGAGCGACCGGGACAGGGGTTAACTTC. The chain is built from TRBV15 and TRBJ2-7; 10 nucleotides line up with TRBD1. Germline CDR1 LNHNV, CDR2 YYDKDF (reference sequence). This CDR3 has 13 amino acids.

The chain recombines TRBV9 with TRBJ2-3; D is possibly TRBD2 (6 bases). The CDR3 is 14 residues long. The ends were cut back, 0 bases at V and 5 bases at J, with 10 bases in the middle. Germline V gene sequence: CDR1 SGDLS, CDR2 YYNGEE. The CDR3 bases are TGTGCCAGCAGCGTAGGTGCGGGGAGAGATACGCAGTATTTT. Encoded protein: CASSVGAGRDTQYF.

The V and J genes are TRBV5-1 and TRBJ1-3; TRBD1 matches at 9 bases. The CDR3 has 14 amino acids. Germline V gene sequence: CDR1 SGHRS, CDR2 YFSETQ. V lost 4 bases and J lost 4; bases outside the gene matches: 3. CDR3 residues: CASSKGQGGNTIYF. DNA of the CDR3: TGCGCCAGCAGCAAGGGACAGGGAGGAAACACCATATATTTT. The full variable domain, its missing parts supplied by reference TRBV5-1 and TRBJ1-3, is KAGVTQTPRYLIKTRGQQVTLSCSPISGHRSVSWYQQTPGQGLQFLFEYFSETQRNKGNFPGRFSGRQFSNSRSEMNVSTLELGDSALYLCASSKGQGGNTIYFGEGSWLTVV.

The rearrangement links TRBV6-5 to TRBJ2-6, with unresolved D. The germline V gene encodes CDR1 MNHEY and CDR2 SVGAGI. The CDR3 runs to 15 residues. The germline V and J ends were trimmed by 8 bases and 0 bases, with 11 bases remaining between them. The CDR3: CASLPTGSGANVLTF. DNA of the CDR3: TGTGCCAGCCTCCCTACGGGCTCTGGGGCCAACGTCCTGACTTTC.

The chain links TRBV11-2 to TRBJ1-1, with D possibly being TRBD1 (6 bases). CDR1 SGHAT and CDR2 FQNNGV come from the germline V gene. The CDR3 covers 15 residues. V was pared by 1 base and J by 7 bases, with 16 bases between. The CDR3 coding sequence is TGTGCCAGCAGCTTAGGCCAGGGGCAGGTCGGTGAAGCTTTCTTT. Translated, it gives CASSLGQGQVGEAFF. Full variable domain (outside the CDR3, taken from reference TRBV11-2 and TRBJ1-1): EAGVAQSPRYKIIEKRQSVAFWCNPISGHATLYWYQQILGQGPKLLIQFQNNGVVDDSQLPKDRFSAERLKGVDSTLKIQPAKLEDSAVYLCASSLGQGQVGEAFFGQGTRLTVV.

This clone has a handful of counts. The chain combines TRBV2 with TRBJ1-5, with 8 nucleotides matching TRBD1. In germline, CDR1 is SNHLY, CDR2 FYNNEI. Losses at the gene ends were 4 bases for V and 7 bases for J; bases not matched to a gene: 6. The CDR3 runs 14 residues. DNA for the CDR3: TGTGCCAGCAGTGGAACAGGGGGAGAGCAGCCCCAGCATTTT. Protein: CASSGTGGEQPQHF.

The chain links TRBV10-3 to TRBJ2-7; the match to TRBD2 covers 7 bases. This CDR3 contains 14 residues. The trim removed 4 bases at V and 2 bases at J, leaving 5 bases unmatched. Germline CDR1 reads ENHRY; CDR2 reads SYGVKD. The CDR3 here is CAISVASGAYEQYF. CDR3 in DNA: TGTGCCATCAGTGTAGCTAGCGGAGCCTACGAGCAGTACTTC.

The genes are TRBV5-4 and TRBJ1-1; 7 nucleotides agree with TRBD1. CDR1 is SGHNT and CDR2 is YYREEE in the germline V gene (reference sequence). This CDR3 is 14 amino acids long. V gave up 4 bases and J gave up 2 bases; unmatched junction bases: 5. The CDR3 reads CASSVTGPNTEAFF. The CDR3 DNA sequence: TGTGCCAGCAGCGTGACAGGGCCCAACACTGAAGCTTTCTTT.

This clone turned up a few times. J is TRBJ1-1 and V is TRBV28, with unresolved D. The V and J ends lost 5 bases and 0 bases respectively, with 10 bases between them. The germline V gene has CDR1 MDHEN and CDR2 SYDVKM. The CDR3 covers 14 residues. In DNA, the CDR3 is TGTGCCAGCAGTAACAGCCCCCTGAACACTGAAGCTTTCTTT. It translates to CASSNSPLNTEAFF.

About this clone: A junction boundary mismatches the germline segment, possibly from a read error. The rearrangement joins TRBV7-9 to TRBJ1-2; unclear D gene. Germline V gene data show CDR1 as SEHNR and CDR2 as FQNEAQ (reference sequence). The CDR3 extends over 16 amino acids. As DNA, the CDR3 is TGTTCCAGCAGCTTATCGAGCGGGCTTACTAGCTATGGCTACACCTTC. Protein product: CSSSLSSGLTSYGYTF.